This passage covers 11 T cell receptor beta chains from one sample sequenced in a study of CD8 T cells in ankylosing spondylitis. TCRdb used MiXCR to reprocess the 5' RACE reads, holding one entry per CDR3 protein. The data contain approximately 350,000 distinct CDR3 sequences, approximately 14% of them singletons. Sample: blood, either unsorted or a sorted T cell fraction (not recorded which). The receptors derive from a male donor with ankylosing spondylitis or in good health (not recorded which).

V usage is TRBV18 and J usage is TRBJ1-1; 7 bases agree with TRBD1. CDR3 size: 14 residues. Germline CDR1 is KGHSH and CDR2 is LQKENI. The J segment lost 7 bases and the V segment lost 5 bases, leaving 10 bases of the junction unmatched. The CDR3 coding sequence is TGTGCCAGCTCAGTCGGAGGGGGCGTGGGTGAAGCTTTCTTT. Translation gives CASSVGGGVGEAFF.

V usage is TRBV5-1 and J usage is TRBJ2-1; 10 nucleotides match TRBD2. CDR1 is SGHRS and CDR2 is YFSETQ in the germline V gene. After removal of 7 bases from V and 6 bases from J, the junction contained 7 bases not matched to a gene. The CDR3 loop spans 14 amino acids. Here the CDR3 reads CASQAGGLRNEQFF. The DNA for the CDR3 is TGCGCCAGCCAAGCGGGGGGGCTTCGCAATGAGCAGTTCTTC.

V usage is TRBV27 and J usage is TRBJ1-6; D unresolved. Germline V CDR1 and CDR2: MNHEY, SMNVEV (reference sequence). Deletions cut 5 bases from V and 6 bases from J, with 8 bases between. The CDR3 consists of 13 residues. This chain's CDR3 is CASSITRNSPLHF. CDR3 bases: TGTGCCAGCAGTATCACACGTAATTCACCCCTCCACTTT.

CDR3 amino acids: CSVWDREIDEQYF. DNA of the CDR3: TGCAGCGTTTGGGACAGGGAGATCGACGAGCAGTACTTC. The rearrangement uses TRBV29-1 and TRBJ2-7, with 9 bases fitting TRBD1. Germline CDR1 SQVTM, CDR2 ANQGSEA. The CDR3 is 13 amino acids. The trim removed 5 bases at V and 5 bases at J, leaving 7 bases unmatched.

The chain recombines TRBV29-1 with TRBJ2-2; D possibly matches TRBD1 or TRBD2 (5 bases each). CDR3 length: 15 residues. Germline CDR1 and CDR2: SQVTM and ANQGSEA. V was clipped by 6 bases and J by 2 bases, with 16 bases between them. The CDR3 loop is CSVQLGPFNTGELFF. CDR3 sequence (DNA): TGCAGCGTCCAATTGGGACCTTTTAACACCGGGGAGCTGTTTTTT.

This clonotype was seen only a few times. This sequence joins TRBV2 and TRBJ2-3, with 10 bases fitting TRBD2. Germline CDR1 and CDR2: SNHLY and FYNNEI. The CDR3 is 16 residues long. After removal of 1 base from V and 6 bases from J, the junction contained 7 bases not matched to a gene. The CDR3 here is CASSEDPSGGADTQYF. As DNA, the CDR3 is TGTGCCAGCAGTGAAGATCCCAGCGGGGGGGCCGATACGCAGTATTTT.

This clonotype was counted only a few times. V usage is TRBV12-3 or TRBV12-4 and J usage is TRBJ1-5, with 7 bases identical to TRBD1. The CDR3 contains 15 residues. V lost 5 bases to trimming and J lost 1 base; unmatched junction nucleotides: 5. For the CDR3, the DNA is TGTGCCAGCAGTAGACAGGGAATAAGCAATCAGCCCCAGCATTTT. Its protein product is CASSRQGISNQPQHF.

This clonotype has a handful of counts. The gene calls are TRBV27 and TRBJ2-3; D is possibly TRBD1 or TRBD2 (5 bases each). There are 17 residues in the CDR3. Germline V lookup: CDR1 MNHEY, CDR2 SMNVEV (reference sequence). V lost 4 bases to trimming and J lost 0 bases, with 17 bases between them. The CDR3 is CASSSQFPGTSTDTQYF. The CDR3 DNA reads TGTGCCAGCAGTTCCCAGTTCCCCGGGACCAGCACAGATACGCAGTATTTT.

The V call is TRBV5-6, the J call TRBJ2-6; tentative D call: TRBD1 (6 bases). The V and J ends lost 4 bases and 13 bases respectively, with 12 bases between them. Germline V gene lookup returns CDR1 SGHDT and CDR2 YYEEEE. The CDR3 extends over 12 amino acids. CDR3 loop: CASSRDIWVLTF. The CDR3 DNA sequence: TGTGCCAGCAGCAGGGACATCTGGGTCCTGACTTTC.

This clonotype appeared a few times. V usage is TRBV20-1 and J usage is TRBJ1-1; D is perhaps TRBD1 (5 bases). CDR1 and CDR2 (germline): DFQATT, SNEGSKA (reference sequence). The CDR3 is made up of 18 amino acids. V was clipped by 5 bases and J by 0 bases, with 25 bases between them. The chain's CDR3 is CSADRPAVWGEMNTEAFF. DNA for the CDR3: TGCAGTGCTGACCGCCCCGCGGTGTGGGGGGAAATGAACACTGAAGCTTTCTTT.

This clonotype occurred a few times. The rearrangement joins TRBV14 to TRBJ2-4; the D gene is possibly TRBD2 (6 bases). Germline values: CDR1 SGHDN, CDR2 FVKESK. Trimming took off 2 bases at V and 6 bases at J, with 20 bases between the two ends. The CDR3 spans 17 residues. CDR3 sequence (DNA): TGTGCCAGCAGCCAACAGGCCGGGACCGGGGGTCGAAACATTCAGTACTTC. Amino acids: CASSQQAGTGGRNIQYF.